Here is one TCR beta chain with its context. The antigen is undetermined. This specimen comes from a study of OX40 agonist ivuxolimab in advanced cancers. Study-level findings and limits: CD8+ T cells were the subset that, on average, had more expanded clones than CD4+.

This CDR3 spans 17 amino acids. CDR1 GTSNPN and CDR2 SVGIG come from the germline V gene (reference sequence). V lost 0 bases to trimming and J lost 4 bases, with 22 bases between them. Only in-frame clones appear in the TCRdb table, and some are missing; sequencing was by immunoSEQ multiplex PCR. The data show 77,000 or so clones, over 80% seen once. This chain links TRBV30 with TRBJ2-7, with D possibly being TRBD2 (6 bases). The material sequenced was CD4+ or CD8+ T cells sorted from blood, taken in a trial of the OX40 agonist ivuxolimab. This TCR derives from an adult with an advanced solid tumor such as melanoma, head and neck, liver or kidney cancer. In nucleotides, the CDR3 is TGTGCCTGGAGTGTAAGGTCGGGCAGACGGGGGTTATACGAGCAGTACTTC. This sequence encodes CAWSVRSGRRGLYEQYF.